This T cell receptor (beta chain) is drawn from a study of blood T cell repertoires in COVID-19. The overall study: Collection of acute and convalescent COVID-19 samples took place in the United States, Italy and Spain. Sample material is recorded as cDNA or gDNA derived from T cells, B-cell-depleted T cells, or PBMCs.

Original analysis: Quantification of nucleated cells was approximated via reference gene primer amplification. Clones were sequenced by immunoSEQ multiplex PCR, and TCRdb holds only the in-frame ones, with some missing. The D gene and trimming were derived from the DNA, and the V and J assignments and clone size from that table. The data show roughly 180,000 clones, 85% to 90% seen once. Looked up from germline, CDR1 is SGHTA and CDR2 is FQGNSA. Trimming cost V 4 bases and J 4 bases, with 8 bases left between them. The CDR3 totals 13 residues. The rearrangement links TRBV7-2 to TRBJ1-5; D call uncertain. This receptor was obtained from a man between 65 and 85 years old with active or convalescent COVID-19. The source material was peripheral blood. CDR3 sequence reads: CASSSAGNQPQHF. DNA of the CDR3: TGTGCCAGCAGCTCCGCAGGAAATCAGCCCCAGCATTTT.